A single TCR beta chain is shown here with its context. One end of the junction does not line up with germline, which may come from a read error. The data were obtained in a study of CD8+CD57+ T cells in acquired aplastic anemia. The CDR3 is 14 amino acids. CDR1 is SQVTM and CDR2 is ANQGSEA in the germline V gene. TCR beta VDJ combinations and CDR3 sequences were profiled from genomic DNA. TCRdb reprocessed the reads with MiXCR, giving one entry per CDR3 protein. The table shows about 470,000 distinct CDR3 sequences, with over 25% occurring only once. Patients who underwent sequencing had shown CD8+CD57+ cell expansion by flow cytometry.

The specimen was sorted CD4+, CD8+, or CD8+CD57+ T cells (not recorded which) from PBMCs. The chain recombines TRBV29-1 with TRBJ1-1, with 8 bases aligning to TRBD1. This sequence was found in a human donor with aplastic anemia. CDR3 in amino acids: CSVSFRGPNTEASF. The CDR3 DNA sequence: TGCAGCGTTTCATTCAGGGGGCCGAACACTGAAGCTTCCTTT.